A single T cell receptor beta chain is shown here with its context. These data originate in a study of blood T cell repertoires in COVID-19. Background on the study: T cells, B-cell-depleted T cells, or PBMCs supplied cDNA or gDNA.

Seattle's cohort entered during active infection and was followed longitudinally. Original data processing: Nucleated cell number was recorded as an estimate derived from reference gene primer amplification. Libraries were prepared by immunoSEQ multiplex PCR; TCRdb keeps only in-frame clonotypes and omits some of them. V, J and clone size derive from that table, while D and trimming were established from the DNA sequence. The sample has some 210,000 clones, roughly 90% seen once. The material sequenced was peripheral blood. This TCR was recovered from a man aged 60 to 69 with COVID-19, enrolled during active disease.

This CDR3 is CASSQYGLLRISYEQYF. CDR3 nucleotide sequence: TGCGCCAGCAGTCAATATGGACTTCTTAGAATTTCCTACGAGCAGTACTTC. This rearrangement joins TRBV23-1 to TRBJ2-7; D possibly corresponds to TRBD2 (5 bases). TRBV23-1 is an ORF, with its function uncertain. V was cut by 1 base and J by 1 base, with 17 bases left in between. CDR3 length: 17 residues.